The clone carrying this T cell receptor (beta chain) was seen more than once but under ten times. This specimen belongs to a study of blood T cell repertoires in COVID-19. Produced via immunoSEQ multiplex PCR; TCRdb's table is partial and in-frame only. Found here are some 320,000 clones, over 85% of them singletons; the top ten hold around 2.5%. The CDR3 contains 16 residues. The germline V gene has CDR1 LNHDA and CDR2 SQIVND (reference sequence). J gave up 5 bases and V 5 bases, and 8 bases lay outside the gene matches. V usage is TRBV19 and J usage is TRBJ2-3; TRBD2 matches at 12 bases. Sequenced input: PBMCs or T cells enriched from blood (not recorded which). The clonotype originates from a man aged 60 to 75 who had recovered from COVID-19. The CDR3 region has the DNA TGTGCCAGTAGTCCCGTGACTAGCGGGAGTTTAGATACGCAGTATTTT. It encodes CASSPVTSGSLDTQYF.